This T cell receptor (beta chain) is from a study of shared clonotypes between healthy human individuals. The CDR3 runs to 16 residues. Germline CDR1 reads LNHDA; CDR2 reads SQIVND (reference sequence). The junction had 7 bases not matched to a gene; V was cut back by 5 bases and J by 4 bases. All the donors were Caucasian adults who lived in Nashville, Tennessee. The study's findings and limits: Sequencing depth was predicted to influence how clonotypes are shared among donors. Naive subsets generally exceeded memory subsets in estimated richness. Sharing across several donors was seen in around 5% of naive CD4 clonotypes.

Clones were read by immunoSEQ multiplex PCR, and TCRdb kept only the in-frame ones, dropping some. The table shows 300,000 to 400,000 clones, with 73% occurring only once. Points on this clone: Antigen unknown.

Sequencing input: memory CD4+ T cells sorted from blood. The subset denotes: CD45RA-negative fraction. V usage is TRBV19 and J usage is TRBJ2-3, with 12 bases lining up with TRBD2. The sequence derives from a man aged 25-40 years in good health. The CDR3 bases are TGTGCCAGTAGTGATAGGACTAGCGGGATCTCAGATACGCAGTATTTT. Its translation: CASSDRTSGISDTQYF.